This entry is about one T cell receptor (beta chain). This clone was counted a single time. There is no known antigen for this receptor. Base qualities are not recorded, but no much larger clone differs from it by a single base. This entry belongs to a study of cytomegalovirus exposure and HLA in healthy donors (dated by TCRdb to about 2017). For the study in its entirety: In an earlier analysis of roughly 590 of the donors, around 300 Gb of sequence data and 120 million or so unique TCR beta sequences from about 179 million T cells were reported. All discovery cohort repertoires had been generated using a single sequencing platform. Donor age, sex, ethnicity and CMV serostatus were collected together with the repertoire data. HLA typing included class I and class II loci at four-digit resolution. An earlier analysis of approximately 640 of the donors applied high-throughput TCR beta sequencing to assess whether each TCR beta V gene segment acted as functional or pseudogenic. The study was designed to test whether signatures of past pathogen exposure could be identified by cataloging public T cell receptors. The genetic ancestry cluster associated with self-reported Caucasian donors included 81% of the roughly 400 genotyped donors. The later analysis used no new phenotypic data to find candidate immune exposures, relying instead on TCR beta sequences and their occurrence across donors. The study profiled the T cell repertoires of 500 to 800 subjects by immunosequencing and related them to cytomegalovirus serostatus. In addition to the first cohort of 650 to 750 subjects, a separate validation cohort of approximately 130 different subjects was used. To predict cytomegalovirus infection status, the study brought together high-throughput TCR immunosequencing, statistical association of individual TCRs with disease status, and machine learning. The number of typed donors differed by locus: 629-630 for A, B, C, DRB1 and DQB1; 500 to 550 for DQA1; over 600 for DPA1; and roughly 450 for DPB1. Among over 350 genotyped donors of the cohort, an average of about 240,000 unique TCR beta nucleotide sequences were sequenced per donor, 15% to 20% of them non-productive. In a later genetic analysis, genome-wide SNP genotypes for about three fifths of the 666 donors were used, and that subset was treated as a discovery cohort. An early release that covered approximately 600 HLA-typed donors contained approximately 300 gigabases of sequencing data and approximately 85 million unique TCR sequences. A handful of DR-DQ haplotypes were treated as single units for association and clustering because of strong linkage in the cohort. A later analysis re-examined previously published TCR beta repertoires from several hundred donors and added high-resolution HLA genotyping to investigate patterns of TCR occurrence.

CDR1 and CDR2 are read off the germline V gene as LGHNT and FRNRAP. The CDR3 has 15 amino acids, counting the end cysteine and phenylalanine. Only the CDR3 DNA is retained, 45 bases long and in frame from the first base. Deletion took 0 bases off V and 1 base off J, with a span of 9 bases between the germline ends. Receptor libraries were prepared by the immunoSEQ multiplex PCR assay. The multiplex PCR relied on a mix of 60 forward primers for TCR Vbeta segments and 13 reverse primers for TCR Jbeta segments. Amplification of the CDR3 region of rearranged TCR beta genes was performed with a multiplex PCR assay on genomic DNA. The Illumina HiSeq System was used to sequence the amplified TCR beta libraries as 87-base-pair reads. Concerning the study's data processing: A later analysis counted some 74 million unique TCR beta chains across the 500 to 850 repertoires, and around 9.9 million of these chains were shared by at least two donors. A nearest-neighbor algorithm error-corrected the raw reads and collapsed the reads into unique sequences, merging closely related sequences to remove PCR and sequencing errors. CDR3 sequences were aligned to IMGT reference sequences to assign V, D and J gene segments. For a sequence to be retained, at least a six-nucleotide match to both a V gene segment and a J gene segment was required. A rearrangement was called productive if the CDR3 had no stop codons and remained in frame with V and J, and every other rearrangement was called non-productive. Following IMGT convention, CDR3 was defined as the stretch from the second conserved V-encoded cysteine up to the conserved J-encoded phenylalanine. The earlier analysis of 587 of the donors excluded sequences that lacked an unambiguous match to a single V gene segment. An earlier analysis of several hundred of the donors called V segments functional above 56.7% productive rearrangements and segregating when the between-donor standard deviation exceeded 5%. A statistical classification framework was developed to diagnose cytomegalovirus status using the catalog of TCR beta chain sequences. V and J gene assignment, in a later analysis, came from comparing TCR nucleotide sequences with IMGT/GENE-DB human TR gene sequences. In a later analysis, CDR3 sequences and most-parsimonious VDJ recombination scenarios were assigned using the TCRdist pipeline. In a later analysis, every TCR beta chain was defined by the combination of its CDR3 amino acid sequence and its V-gene family, and reads without a unique V-gene family were dropped. In a later analysis, 550 to 650 highly shared, low-generation-probability nucleotide sequences were removed to address suspected cross-contamination and a sequencing artifact. A later analysis calculated a clonal expansion index for each public chain from normalized within-repertoire ranks of inferred template counts. A later analysis computed generation probabilities with a VDJ recombination model fitted to out-of-frame rearrangements, and checked the results against IGoR. In a later analysis, hypergeometric tests were used to score TCR-TCR, TCR-HLA and TCR-CMV co-occurrence, with a repertoire-size bias correction applied to TCR pairs. In a later analysis, false discovery rates were estimated by permuting HLA or CMV assignments 20 times. A later analysis grouped co-occurring TCRs with DBSCAN, adding TCRdist sequence similarity when clustering within HLA-allele-positive subsets. Repertoires with fewer than 30,000 or more than 120,000 public chains, plus five repertoires with anomalous nucleotide sharing, were excluded from co-occurrence clustering. Entries here come from immuneACCESS through TCRdb and include only in-frame sequences with V and J called. Some clones fail to appear in such tables; in the studies checked, an unresolved V gene covers under half of the shortfall, and the cause of the remainder is unknown. V and J calls plus clone size are reproduced from that table; the DNA served to infer D and trimming. In all, the sample holds roughly 190,000 clones, and roughly 75% of those were seen once. The ten largest clones represent approximately 5% of the sample.

The cohort consisted of 666 healthy bone marrow donors. At the time of sampling, every cohort member was nominally healthy, though immune exposures that went unrecorded were likely present. The donor tested CMV seropositive and was one of the 289 seropositive cohort members. A peripheral blood sample was provided by each donor, and peripheral blood mononuclear cells were used for TCR beta sequencing. The Qiagen DNeasy Blood Extraction Kit was used to extract genomic DNA from the blood cell samples. Overall study outcomes, separate from this receptor: Three of the identified cytomegalovirus-associated TCR beta chains were confirmed in vitro to be specific for cytomegalovirus antigens. The study listed 150 to 200 TCR beta chains as associated with cytomegalovirus. A further reported finding was that TCR beta sequences accurately predicted the HLA-A and HLA-B alleles for most subjects in the first cohort. HLA typing was unavailable for some donors at each locus, so association tests used only the typed subset. According to a later analysis, most CMV-associated TCR beta chains appeared to be HLA-restricted, and the HLA associations seemed to be driven largely by CMV exposure. According to the authors, the approach could potentially be generalized to other disease states and immunological phenotypes. According to a later genetic analysis, donors in an Asian-associated ancestry cluster had fewer N-insertions in productive TCRs than the roughly 700-donor mean. In a later analysis, TCR association rates were found to vary across HLA loci, with the most associated TCRs seen for DRB1 alleles and the fewest for HLA-C alleles. When HLA alleles, especially DR and DQ, strongly co-occurred, attributing TCR associations to individual alleles was difficult. The cohort was sequenced for TCR beta chains only, and without alpha or paired-chain data the features that could be detected were limited. An association between a missense DCLRE1C variant and V-gene and J-gene trimming of TCR beta chains was found in a later genetic analysis and replicated in an independent cohort. The sequencing pipeline was judged likely to have produced a cluster of highly shared sequence variants as a technical artifact. Because counts were too low, some 17 rarely observed V segments, including chromosome 9 orphons, were excluded from the earlier analysis of around 640 of the donors. According to a later analysis, parvovirus B19, influenza, CMV and Epstein-Barr virus appeared linked to several top co-occurrence clusters. Compared with equally common non-associated chains, HLA-associated TCR beta chains in a later analysis were more clonally expanded and had lower generation probabilities. Because the 87-base-pair reads could not distinguish some IMGT-functional V segments, including TRBV6-2 and TRBV6-3, those segments were excluded. In both the original and validation cohorts, the classifier was reported to diagnose cytomegalovirus status with high specificity and sensitivity. An earlier analysis of approximately 570 of the donors showed that most TCR beta V segments appeared in productive rearrangements either about 90% or about 30% of the time, which broadly matched IMGT annotations. Correlated functional status among segregating V segments might reflect linkage disequilibrium, but an unknown experimental factor could not be ruled out. Most TCR sequences were seen in very few donors, while some public TCRs were found in many individuals. Immune exposure information for the cohort was limited to CMV serostatus. At a false discovery rate of 0.05, a later analysis linked 16,000 or so TCR beta sequences to specific HLA alleles. Presence/absence analyses assumed roughly uniform sequencing depth across donors, an assumption that may not hold.

Sequencing input: PBMCs. This TCR was recovered from a man aged 30-40 years in good health and CMV-seropositive. The chain is assembled from TRBV12-5 and TRBJ1-1; there is no confident call for the D gene. The CDR3 has the sequence CASGLVSTGNTEAFF. The bases are TGTGCTAGTGGTTTGGTGTCGACGGGGAACACTGAAGCTTTCTTT.